The next 16 T cell receptor beta chains were all read from a single sample in a study of cytomegalovirus exposure and HLA in healthy donors. Profiled with immunoSEQ multiplex PCR; TCRdb holds only in-frame clones, not every one. Of under 200,000 clones in the sample, around 96% are singletons; the top ten hold around 0.9%. Sequencing was done on a sample of PBMCs. The source is a woman aged 18-29 years in good health and CMV-seronegative.

V gene TRBV5-6 combines with J gene TRBJ1-2; 7 bases are a match to TRBD1. The CDR3 covers 14 residues. CDR1 is SGHDT and CDR2 is YYEEEE in the germline V gene. The CDR3 loop is CAKREPRGVYGYTF. The CDR3 DNA reads as TGTGCGAAACGTGAGCCCAGGGGGGTCTATGGCTACACCTTC. Looking up the rest from reference TRBV5-6 and TRBJ1-2 gives the full variable domain: DAGVTQSPTHLIKTRGQQVTLRCSPKSGHDTVSWYQQALGQGPQFIFQYYEEEERQRGNFPDRFSGHQFPNYSSELNVNALLLGDSALYLCAKREPRGVYGYTFGSGTRLTVV.

This clone came up a few times. V usage is TRBV10-3 and J usage is TRBJ1-2, with a possible D match to TRBD1 (5 bases). V shed 0 bases and J shed 5 bases, with 16 bases lying between them. The germline gives CDR1 ENHRY, CDR2 SYGVKD. This CDR3 spans 16 amino acids. The chain's CDR3 is CAISESWETSGYGYTF. CDR3 DNA: TGTGCCATCAGTGAGTCCTGGGAAACTTCAGGGTATGGCTACACCTTC.

In DNA, the CDR3 is TGTGCCAGCAGTTACTCATTCTTACAGAGCTCCTACGAGCAGTACTTC. Its translation: CASSYSFLQSSYEQYF. The chain uses TRBV6-5 and TRBJ2-7; D is unclear. CDR3 length: 16 residues. CDR1 is MNHEY and CDR2 is SVGAGI in the germline V gene. V was pared by 0 bases and J by 0 bases, with 12 bases between.

The chain carries TRBV12-5 and TRBJ2-7; D remains ambiguous. The CDR3 covers 13 residues. CDR1 is LGHNT, CDR2 FRNRAP, per germline. V lost 5 bases and J 4 bases, leaving 12 bases between the germline ends. The CDR3 DNA follows: TGTGCTAGTGGTATAGGTAGCTTGTACGAGCAGTACTTC. It translates to CASGIGSLYEQYF.

The chain carries TRBV29-1 and TRBJ2-1, with 9 positions matching TRBD2. Unmatched junction bases numbered 13, after V lost 7 bases and J lost 9 bases. This CDR3 has 14 residues. CDR1 and CDR2 from the germline V gene are SQVTM and ANQGSEA. DNA for the CDR3: TGCAGCGCCTTAGCGGGGGTATATGTGGGTGAGCAGTTCTTC. It is translated as CSALAGVYVGEQFF.

This chain uses TRBV6-5 with TRBJ2-3; perhaps TRBD1 as D (6 bases). The germline gives CDR1 MNHEY, CDR2 SVGAGI. The CDR3 loop spans 14 amino acids. The V and J ends lost 4 bases and 4 bases respectively, with 12 bases between them. As DNA, the CDR3 is TGTGCCAGCAGTTCCAGCGGACAGTCAGATACGCAGTATTTT. This codes for CASSSSGQSDTQYF.

The chain employs TRBV9 and TRBJ1-2; D perhaps matches TRBD1 (5 bases). V gave up 4 bases and J gave up 8 bases, with 21 bases separating them. This CDR3 is 15 amino acids long. Germline V gene sequence: CDR1 SGDLS, CDR2 YYNGEE. The CDR3 sequence: CASSPRDSTREGYTF. In DNA, the CDR3 is TGTGCCAGCAGCCCACGGGACTCAACCCGAGAGGGCTACACCTTC.

This chain joins TRBV7-9 and TRBJ2-7; possibly TRBD1 for D (6 bases). There are 14 residues in the CDR3. Germline assignment: CDR1 SEHNR and CDR2 FQNEAQ (reference sequence). Between the trimmed V and J ends, which lost 5 bases and 6 bases, there was a span of 17 bases. CDR3 amino acids: CASSQGHNGAEQYF. CDR3 DNA sequence: TGTGCCAGCAGCCAGGGGCACAACGGGGCCGAGCAGTACTTC.

In this sample, this clone turned up once. The rearrangement links TRBV2 to TRBJ2-6; 10 nucleotides line up with TRBD1. With 4 bases clipped from V and 0 bases from J, the junction kept 6 bases outside the gene matches. The CDR3 sequence is 18 residues long. Germline V gene data show CDR1 as SNHLY and CDR2 as FYNNEI. CDR3 sequence: CASSVKGQGSSGANVLTF. The CDR3 DNA reads TGTGCCAGCAGTGTGAAGGGACAGGGGAGCTCTGGGGCCAACGTCCTGACTTTC.

V is TRBV30 and J is TRBJ2-7; 9 nucleotides match TRBD2. This CDR3 comprises 13 residues. V shed 8 bases and J 3 bases; nucleotides not matched to a gene: 8. Germline assignment: CDR1 GTSNPN and CDR2 SVGIG (reference sequence). The CDR3 DNA follows: TGTGCCCTATCAGGGACTAGCCACTACGAGCAGTACTTC. Residues: CALSGTSHYEQYF.

There are a few counts of this clone. The chain employs TRBV10-1 and TRBJ2-3; a possible D gene is TRBD1 (6 bases). Germline CDR1 WNHNN, CDR2 SYGVQD (reference sequence). The V end was cut by 7 bases, the J end by 0 bases, with 17 bases between. CDR3 length equals 16 residues. The CDR3 nucleotides are TGCGCCAGCAACCCGACAGGACTGACTAGCACAGATACGCAGTATTTT. Its protein is CASNPTGLTSTDTQYF.

The chain links TRBV30 to TRBJ1-2, with D unclear. Per germline, CDR1 GTSNPN and CDR2 SVGIG (reference sequence). Trimming removed 4 bases from V and 6 bases from J, with 15 bases in between. CDR3 size: 13 residues. The chain's CDR3 is CAWKAGWSDGYTF. Written as DNA, the CDR3 is TGTGCCTGGAAGGCAGGCTGGTCGGATGGCTACACCTTC.

This clone appeared once. This CDR3 is CASSPQGGGSYNSPLHF. The CDR3 DNA is TGTGCCAGCAGCCCCCAGGGAGGGGGCTCCTATAATTCACCCCTCCACTTT. The chain has TRBV7-2 and TRBJ1-6; the D gene is possibly TRBD1 (6 bases). This CDR3 has 17 amino acids. V was shortened by 5 bases and J by 0 bases, with 14 bases between the two germline ends. Per the germline V gene, CDR1 is SGHTA and CDR2 is FQGNSA.

The chain carries TRBV6-5 and TRBJ1-2, with 9 bases aligning to TRBD1. V lost 0 bases and J lost 6; bases outside the gene matches: 5. CDR1 is MNHEY, CDR2 SVGAGI, per germline. The CDR3 contains 15 residues. The CDR3 nucleotides are TGTGCCAGCAGTTACTCGACACAGGGGGCAAATGGCTACACCTTC. Protein product: CASSYSTQGANGYTF.

The V and J genes are TRBV13 and TRBJ1-5; 7 bases are a match to TRBD1. Trimming cost V 2 bases and J 6 bases; bases outside gene matches: 7. Germline CDR1 reads PRHDT; CDR2 reads FYEKMQ (reference sequence). This CDR3 has 15 residues. CDR3 residues: CASSLSSSGGQPQHF. The CDR3 coding sequence is TGTGCCAGCAGCTTATCCAGCTCAGGGGGTCAGCCCCAGCATTTT.

The J gene is TRBJ2-1, the V gene TRBV18, with TRBD2 as a possible D gene (6 bases). Germline V gene sequence: CDR1 KGHSH, CDR2 LQKENI. The CDR3 consists of 16 residues. Trimming stripped 3 bases from V and 5 bases from J, with 17 bases between. CDR3 DNA: TGTGCCAGCTCACCCCTTGGGGCCGGGGGAAACAATGAGCAGTTCTTC. This sequence encodes CASSPLGAGGNNEQFF.